A single sample is the source of the 5 T cell receptor beta chains below, sequenced in a study of OX40 agonist ivuxolimab in advanced cancers. The table came from immunoSEQ multiplex PCR; TCRdb's copy has only in-frame clones and leaves some out. The sample records some 49,000 clones, about 84% being singletons. The sequenced sample was CD4+ or CD8+ T cells sorted from blood, obtained in a trial of the OX40 agonist ivuxolimab. These receptors were collected from an adult with an advanced solid tumor such as melanoma, head and neck, liver or kidney cancer.

The CDR3 here is CASAPGTGVLGQPQHF. The CDR3 coding sequence is TGTGCCAGTGCCCCCGGGACAGGGGTTCTGGGTCAGCCCCAGCATTTT. The chain combines TRBV19 with TRBJ1-5; TRBD1 matches 10 bases. CDR1 and CDR2 (germline): LNHDA, SQIVND (reference sequence). This CDR3 has 16 residues. V was clipped by 8 bases and J by 6 bases; unmatched bases: 13.

V usage is TRBV19 and J usage is TRBJ1-2; TRBD1 might be the D (5 bases). This CDR3 has 13 amino acids. Trimming cost V 3 bases and J 2 bases, with 7 bases left between them. The germline gives CDR1 LNHDA, CDR2 SQIVND (reference sequence). In DNA form, the CDR3 reads TGTGCCAGTAGTATGGCAGGGAACTATGGCTACACCTTC. Its translation is CASSMAGNYGYTF.

The V gene is TRBV30, the J gene TRBJ2-5, with TRBD2 matching 7 bases. V dropped 8 bases and J dropped 2; count of bases not matched to a gene: 8. The CDR3 covers 13 residues. The germline gives CDR1 GTSNPN, CDR2 SVGIG (reference sequence). The CDR3 sequence is CATERDPQETQYF. CDR3 nucleotide sequence: TGTGCCACCGAGCGGGATCCGCAAGAGACCCAGTACTTC.

The rearrangement links TRBV29-1 to TRBJ1-5; 9 bases agree with TRBD1. The CDR3 is 14 amino acids. After removal of 6 bases from V and 4 bases from J, the junction contained 7 bases not matched to a gene. The germline V gene has CDR1 SQVTM and CDR2 ANQGSEA. The CDR3 spells CSVAGTGLNQPQHF. The CDR3 nucleotides are TGCAGCGTGGCGGGGACAGGGTTGAATCAGCCCCAGCATTTT.

The V call is TRBV29-1, the J call TRBJ1-4; D is possibly TRBD1 (5 bases). Trimming removed 5 bases from V and 4 bases from J, with 11 bases in between. The CDR3 contains 13 residues. The germline V gene encodes CDR1 SQVTM and CDR2 ANQGSEA. This chain's CDR3 is CSVTGTINEKLFF. CDR3 bases: TGCAGCGTTACTGGGACTATTAATGAAAAACTGTTTTTT.